This T cell receptor (beta chain) was identified during a study of graft-versus-host responses after intestinal transplantation (dated by TCRdb to the early 2020s). In the study overall: The transplants that recipients got were multivisceral, liver-intestinal, or isolated intestinal. All recipients received anti-thymocyte globulin induction followed by maintenance tacrolimus and steroids for around 3 years. Bulk TCR-beta CDR3 sequencing was used to track graft-versus-host and host-versus-graft alloreactive T cell clones in the graft, circulation and bone marrow after intestinal transplantation. To identify alloreactive clones, pre-transplant mixed lymphocyte reaction products were sequenced and then compared with unstimulated pre-transplant donor and recipient T cells. A cohort of about two dozen intestinal transplant recipients, including one retransplant, was enrolled, and 3 patients lacking pretransplant specimens were excluded. A peak of at least 4% donor T cells among recipient peripheral blood mononuclear cells was the definition used for donor T cell macrochimerism. Rather than going through the commercial service, samples from three later patients were sequenced in-house on an Illumina MiSeq and processed with MiXCR. Results the study describes overall, beyond this receptor: In the allografts of patients with donor T cell macrochimerism, GvH to HvG T cell clonal ratios were high. GvH clones were found in recipient bone marrow, and some of the GvH clones appeared earlier in ileal mucosa or blood, which is consistent with an intestinal mucosal origin. Early after transplant, peak levels of circulating GvH clones were found to be associated with declines in HvG clones. The relatively low number and heterogeneity of intestinal transplant patients limited the conclusions.

This clone was recorded a few times. Base quality data are lacking; no much larger clone is found one base away. Based on the germline V gene, the CDR1 and CDR2 sequences are WSHSY and SAAADI. The CDR3 has 15 amino acids, counting the end cysteine and phenylalanine. The DNA shown is the 45-base CDR3, in frame from base 1. V is shortened by 6 bases, J by 1 base, and the region joining them spans 13 bases. The library was prepared using the immunoSEQ multiplex PCR assay. For most patients, genomic DNA was isolated with the Qiagen DNeasy Blood and Tissue Kit and shipped frozen to Adaptive Biotechnologies for TCR sequencing. For most patients, genomic DNA was subjected to high-throughput TCR-beta CDR3 sequencing by Adaptive Biotechnologies. In the authors' own workflow: TCR sequencing data for around 20 patients were retrieved from Adaptive's ImmunoSEQ software; a few other patients were processed with MiXCR and VDJtools. CD4 versus CD8 sorting errors were corrected by removing sequences found in both subsets at a frequency ratio below 5:1. Because the origin of CDR3 nucleotide sequences shared between donor and recipient could not be assigned, those sequences were removed. Alloreactive clones required at least 2-fold expansion over unstimulated cells and minimum CFSE-low frequency of 0.002% (template counts) or 0.001% (read counts). Clones detected in sequenced pre-transplant spleen, lymph node, or MLR CFSE-low populations of the donor or recipient were defined as mappable. Cumulative frequency of alloreactive clones was calculated as a percentage of all sequences weighted by copy number. TCRdb obtained this table from immuneACCESS and retained in-frame rearrangements with V and J assigned. These tables miss some clones; where compared with another copy, unresolved V genes account for less than half of the shortfall, and the remainder is unexplained. V, J and clone size derive from that table, while D and trimming were established from the DNA sequence. This sample comprises fewer than 20,000 clones, about 34% of them detected only once. The ten largest clones take up more than 3% of the sample.

Reading the label with the study, this specimen's time point is: cells obtained before transplantation from donor or recipient. Mixed lymphocyte reactions plated around 200,000 CFSE-labeled pre-transplant responders with around 200,000 irradiated violet-dye-labeled stimulators and were cultured for more than five days. After the mixed lymphocyte reaction, proliferating CD3+CD4+CFSE-low and CD3+CD8+CFSE-low responder cells were FACS-sorted on a BD Influx sorter. The chain is made from TRBV10-2 and TRBJ2-1; the D gene is perhaps TRBD1 or TRBD2, each of them matching over 6 bases. The TCR sequence derives from a human patient who received an intestinal transplant. Sequenced material: alloreactive CD4+ T cells from a mixed lymphocyte reaction culture, taken before intestinal transplant. The cell subset or site label on this specimen signifies: CFSE-low proliferating T cells sorted from approximately 6-day pre-transplant mixed lymphocyte reaction (GvH or HvG direction). The DNA sequence follows: TGCGCCAGCAGAGGGACTCAGGGGTCCTACAATGAGCAGTTCTTC. Translated, it gives CASRGTQGSYNEQFF.